This T cell receptor (beta chain) is drawn from a study of spatial heterogeneity in lung cancer. Every TCR cDNA molecule bore a unique molecular identifier. TCRdb processed the 5' RACE reads anew with MiXCR; each CDR3 protein has one entry. The sample yields approximately 49,000 distinct CDR3 sequences, under 6% seen once. As to time point: sample taken at primary tumor resection. The donor group consisted of roughly 76 patients who had untreated, early-stage non-small cell lung cancer. Unsorted whole RNA samples from tumor, nontumor lung or frozen PBMC were sequenced. This clonotype has just a few counts. Germline lookup yields CDR1 MNHEY and CDR2 SMNVEV (reference sequence). CDR3 length equals 16 residues. The V end was cut by 3 bases, the J end by 0 bases, with 15 bases between.

This rearrangement joins TRBV27 to TRBJ2-7; TRBD1 might be the D (6 bases). Sequenced material: PBMCs, taken at surgery. This TCR derives from a male donor with early-stage non-small cell lung cancer. The CDR3 DNA reads as TGTGCCAGCAGTTTTGTACAGGGCTTGCGCTCCTACGAGCAGTACTTC. It yields the protein CASSFVQGLRSYEQYF.